Presented here are 21 T cell receptor beta chains from one specimen sequenced in a study of OX40 agonist ivuxolimab in advanced cancers. Produced via immunoSEQ multiplex PCR; TCRdb's table is partial and in-frame only. Altogether about 73,000 clones are present, 92% being singletons, with the ten largest covering approximately 9.3%. This specimen was CD4+ or CD8+ T cells sorted from blood, taken in a trial of the OX40 agonist ivuxolimab. The origin of the receptors is an adult with an advanced solid tumor such as melanoma, head and neck, liver or kidney cancer.

The chain combines TRBV23-1 with TRBJ1-1, with D possibly TRBD1 on 5 matching bases. TRBV23-1 is filed as an ORF, its function uncertain. The CDR3 runs 14 residues. Deletions cut 8 bases from V and 0 bases from J, with 13 bases between. This chain's CDR3 is CASPDEGMNTEAFF. For the CDR3, the DNA is TGCGCCAGCCCGGACGAGGGGATGAACACTGAAGCTTTCTTT.

The V and J genes are TRBV5-1 and TRBJ1-2; D is uncertain. Looked up from germline, CDR1 is SGHRS and CDR2 is YFSETQ. The CDR3 covers 11 residues. V was pared by 1 base and J by 13 bases, with 11 bases between. In DNA form, the CDR3 reads TGCGCCAGCAGCTTGTGGCAGCTAAGCACCTTC. Its translation: CASSLWQLSTF.

V usage is TRBV19 and J usage is TRBJ2-5, with D tentatively TRBD1 (6 bases). The CDR3 totals 14 residues. V lost 6 bases and J lost 0, with 11 bases in between. CDR1 is LNHDA, CDR2 SQIVND, per germline (reference sequence). The chain's CDR3 is CASRQTGYQETQYF. The CDR3 DNA reads as TGTGCCAGTAGGCAAACAGGGTACCAAGAGACCCAGTACTTC.

This clone occurred once. This rearrangement joins TRBV19 to TRBJ2-1; the match to TRBD2 covers 8 bases. V trimming: 7 bases; J trimming: 4 bases; junction bases outside the gene matches: 9. CDR1 LNHDA and CDR2 SQIVND come from the germline V gene (reference sequence). The CDR3 contains 15 residues. The DNA for the CDR3 is TGTGCCAGTAAGGTCCTTGGCGGGGGGTACAATGAGCAGTTCTTC. Translated, it gives CASKVLGGGYNEQFF.

The chain's CDR3 is CASSLEASGSYNEQFF. CDR3 coding DNA: TGTGCCAGCAGCTTAGAGGCTAGCGGGAGTTACAATGAGCAGTTCTTC. The genes are TRBV7-6 and TRBJ2-1, with 10 positions matching TRBD2. CDR1 and CDR2 (germline): SGHVS, FNYEAQ. The CDR3 length is 16 residues. V gave up 1 base and J gave up 4 bases; unmatched junction bases: 4.

A word on this clone: Other DNA sequences in this sample translate to the same CDR3. The chain has TRBV6-6 and TRBJ2-7; 9 positions agree with TRBD1. Trimming removed 0 bases from V and 1 base from J; junction bases left unmatched: 1. Germline V gene data show CDR1 as MNHNY and CDR2 as SVGAGI (reference sequence). The length of the CDR3 is 15 residues. As DNA, the CDR3 is TGTGCCAGCAGTTACTCAGGGACAGGGTCCTACGAGCAGTACTTC. Protein product: CASSYSGTGSYEQYF.

The chain couples TRBV30 to TRBJ2-2, with a weak D call TRBD1 (6 bases). Between the trimmed V and J ends, which lost 2 bases and 7 bases, there was a span of 11 bases. Germline CDR1 GTSNPN, CDR2 SVGIG (reference sequence). CDR3 size: 13 residues. CDR3 sequence: CAWSIGGNGELFF. CDR3 sequence (DNA): TGTGCCTGGAGTATAGGGGGTAACGGGGAGCTGTTTTTT. Drawing the rest from reference TRBV30 and TRBJ2-2, the complete variable domain is SQTIHQWPATLVQPVGSPLSLECTVEGTSNPNLYWYRQAAGRGLQLLFYSVGIGQISSEVPQNLSASRPQDRQFILSSKKLLLSDSGFYLCAWSIGGNGELFFGEGSRLTVL.

V is TRBV4-1 and J is TRBJ2-3; TRBD2 is a possible D gene (7 bases). V lost 6 bases and J lost 4, with 20 bases in between. This CDR3 has 16 amino acids. The V gene's germline CDR1 is MGHRA and CDR2 YSYEKL. For the CDR3, the DNA is TGCGCCAGCAGACCAACTGCGGGGGCCCCTGCAGATACGCAGTATTTT. It specifies CASRPTAGAPADTQYF.

The genes are TRBV9 and TRBJ1-2; tentatively, D is TRBD1 (5 bases). The CDR3 covers 15 residues. From germline, CDR1 is SGDLS and CDR2 YYNGEE. Deletions cut 0 bases from V and 4 bases from J, with 13 bases between. The CDR3 here is CASSVGGSSAYGYTF. CDR3 DNA sequence: TGTGCCAGCAGCGTAGGGGGGTCCTCTGCCTATGGCTACACCTTC. Together with reference TRBV9 and TRBJ1-2, the CDR3 gives the full variable domain: DSGVTQTPKHLITATGQRVTLRCSPRSGDLSVYWYQQSLDQGLQFLIQYYNGEERAKGNILERFSAQQFPDLHSELNLSSLELGDSALYFCASSVGGSSAYGYTFGSGTRLTVV.

Details on this clone: The junction departs from the called germline gene at one end, perhaps through a read error. This chain joins TRBV7-2 and TRBJ1-2, with unresolved D. The germline CDR1 and CDR2 sequences are SGHTA and FQGNSA. The CDR3 is made up of 12 amino acids. Here the CDR3 reads CASSLRVKGGRF. The DNA for the CDR3 is TGTGCCAGCAGCTTAAGGGTGAAGGGAGGACGCTTC.

The V and J genes are TRBV27 and TRBJ2-1; D is perhaps TRBD2 (7 bases). From germline, CDR1 is MNHEY and CDR2 SMNVEV (reference sequence). V lost 3 bases and J lost 10, with 13 bases in between. CDR3 size: 13 residues. Here the CDR3 DNA reads TGTGCCAGCAGTTTGGGGGGGCATGGCGAGCAGTTCTTC. It yields the protein CASSLGGHGEQFF.

The chain recombines TRBV4-3 with TRBJ2-7; 10 bases map to TRBD2. V lost 5 bases and J lost 1; bases outside the gene matches: 5. The CDR3 consists of 15 residues. The V gene's germline CDR1 is LGHNA and CDR2 YSLEER. The CDR3 DNA follows: TGCGCCAGCAGCTCCACGACTAGCGGGTCCTACGAGCAGTACTTC. Its protein is CASSSTTSGSYEQYF.

The chain joins TRBV9 to TRBJ2-1; D possibly matches TRBD1 or TRBD2 (5 bases each). Per germline, CDR1 SGDLS and CDR2 YYNGEE. The CDR3 sequence is 15 residues long. V dropped 2 bases and J dropped 10 bases, with 19 bases sitting between them. CDR3 DNA: TGTGCCAGCAGCGTCCCCGGGACGCCCCACGAGGAGCAGTTCTTC. Encoded protein: CASSVPGTPHEEQFF. The full variable domain, its missing parts supplied by reference TRBV9 and TRBJ2-1, is DSGVTQTPKHLITATGQRVTLRCSPRSGDLSVYWYQQSLDQGLQFLIQYYNGEERAKGNILERFSAQQFPDLHSELNLSSLELGDSALYFCASSVPGTPHEEQFFGPGTRLTVL.

The rearrangement joins TRBV4-3 to TRBJ2-7, with 7 positions matching TRBD1. Germline trimming cut 0 bases from V and 3 bases from J; bases unmatched to any gene: 5. The germline gives CDR1 LGHNA, CDR2 YSLEER. The CDR3 is 15 residues long. The CDR3 nucleotides read TGCGCCAGCAGCCAAGATAGGGACAGTTACTACGAGCAGTACTTC. Protein: CASSQDRDSYYEQYF.

About this clone: The sample contains more than one DNA sequence encoding this CDR3. The chain employs TRBV9 and TRBJ2-7; 10 nucleotides align to TRBD2. The germline V gene encodes CDR1 SGDLS and CDR2 YYNGEE. With 0 bases clipped from V and 2 bases from J, the junction kept 2 bases outside the gene matches. CDR3 size: 15 residues. CDR3 DNA: TGTGCCAGCAGCGTAGGGAGCGGGGGGGCCTACGAGCAGTACTTC. Translating it yields CASSVGSGGAYEQYF.

This chain links TRBV5-1 with TRBJ2-7, with TRBD2 identical over 8 bases. This CDR3 has 14 residues. J gave up 4 bases and V 3 bases, and 6 bases lay outside the gene matches. Germline loops: CDR1 SGHRS, CDR2 YFSETQ. The DNA of the CDR3 is TGCGCCAGCAGCTGGGGACTAGTAGGGTACGAGCAGTACTTC. Translation: CASSWGLVGYEQYF.

Here the CDR3 DNA reads TGTGCCAGCAGCGGAACCGGGGGGTTCACAGATACGCAGTATTTT. Translating gives CASSGTGGFTDTQYF. This chain connects TRBV7-2 to TRBJ2-3; 7 bases fit TRBD2. CDR3 size: 15 residues. Germline CDR1 and CDR2: SGHTA and FQGNSA. The trim removed 5 bases at V and 2 bases at J, leaving 7 bases unmatched.

This chain connects TRBV11-2 to TRBJ2-5; D possibly corresponds to TRBD1 (7 bases). Germline lookup yields CDR1 SGHAT and CDR2 FQNNGV. V lost 6 bases and J lost 5, with 19 bases in between. The CDR3 loop spans 15 amino acids. CDR3 sequence reads: CASRVGSGGLETQYF. CDR3 DNA: TGTGCCAGCAGAGTAGGGTCAGGGGGGCTGGAGACCCAGTACTTC. Together with reference TRBV11-2 and TRBJ2-5, the CDR3 gives the full variable domain: EAGVAQSPRYKIIEKRQSVAFWCNPISGHATLYWYQQILGQGPKLLIQFQNNGVVDDSQLPKDRFSAERLKGVDSTLKIQPAKLEDSAVYLCASRVGSGGLETQYFGPGTRLLVL.

This clone was counted once. The chain has TRBV29-1 and TRBJ2-3; 7 nucleotides line up with TRBD1. This CDR3 region has 15 residues. J gave up 1 base and V 2 bases, and 6 bases lay outside the gene matches. CDR1 is SQVTM and CDR2 is ANQGSEA in the germline V gene. The CDR3, as DNA: TGCAGCGTTGAAATCAAGGGGGCCGGCACAGATACGCAGTATTTT. This codes for CSVEIKGAGTDTQYF.

The chain joins TRBV10-1 to TRBJ1-3; D gene ambiguous. Germline assignment: CDR1 WNHNN and CDR2 SYGVQD (reference sequence). The germline V and J ends were trimmed by 3 bases and 4 bases, with 10 bases remaining between them. This CDR3 spans 14 amino acids. In nucleotides, the CDR3 is TGCGCCAGCAGTGACCCCCGTGAAGGAAACACCATATATTTT. Translation: CASSDPREGNTIYF.

This clone was seen just once. The chain uses TRBV21-1 and TRBJ2-1; the D call TRBD1 from the table was never checked on the DNA. TRBV21-1 is a pseudogene locus. The CDR3 consists of 14 residues. CDR3 sequence (DNA): TGTGCCAGCAGCAACGGGTTCAGGGGCAATGAGCAGTTCTTC. It translates to CASSNGFRGNEQFF.